The clone carrying this T cell receptor beta chain was recorded only once. The data belong to a study of CD8 T cells in Susac syndrome. Study context: Patients with Susac syndrome were therapy-naive, on corticosteroids, or on intravenous immunoglobulin alone at blood draw.

CDR1 and CDR2 from the germline V gene are SQVTM and ANQGSEA. The CDR3 has 13 residues. V gave up 5 bases and J gave up 5 bases, with 16 bases separating them. Random hexamers were used to reverse transcribe about 0.45 to 1 ug of RNA. An immunoSEQ multiplex PCR generated amplified TCR beta CDR3 products spanning 54 Vbeta and 13 Jbeta. TCRdb itself ran the immunoSEQ multiplex PCR reads through MiXCR, one entry per CDR3 protein. The repertoire includes 170,000 or so distinct CDR3 sequences, approximately 94% of them detected once, and around 0.12% sits in the top ten. This chain links TRBV29-1 with TRBJ2-7; D is uncertain. Sequencing was done on a sample of CD4+ T cells from PBMCs. The receptor comes from a human donor with Susac syndrome. The CDR3 protein is CSVRASLGDEQYF. CDR3 nucleotide sequence: TGCAGCGTTCGGGCCTCCCTGGGCGACGAGCAGTACTTC.